The source of this T cell receptor (beta chain) is a study of metastatic and nonmetastatic thyroid tumors. On the study more broadly: From malignant and benign thyroid patients, repertoires in blood and in tumor or nodule tissue were compared.

This clone was recorded many times. Its antigen is not known. Nobody among the patients had been given any treatment before thyroid surgery. In the authors' methods: The study built a papillary thyroid cancer distant-metastasis classifier from CDR3 differences across clinicopathological groups. TCRdb reprocessed the PCR reads via MiXCR. Here the V and J calls rest on TCRdb's processing, not on the authors' analysis. Among approximately 90,000 clones, about an eighth were seen once, and the ten largest hold roughly 12%. Study-level results: Malignant thyroid tumors reportedly exceeded benign nodules significantly in TCR beta diversity, with the difference appearing in blood and tumor.

This clonotype was obtained from a female donor with papillary thyroid cancer or a benign thyroid nodule (not recorded which). Some clones in this sample may be carry-over from other donors' samples. Source material: blood.

The CDR3 sequence: CASSYRLGLGETQYF. The CDR3 coding sequence is TGTGCCAGCAGTTACAGACTTGGGCTTGGGGAGACCCAGTACTTC. The genes are TRBV6-2 or TRBV6-3 and TRBJ2-5; no clear D. Trimming stripped 2 bases from V and 5 bases from J, with 15 bases between. The CDR3 consists of 15 residues. The germline V gene encodes CDR1 MNHEY and CDR2 SVGEGT.